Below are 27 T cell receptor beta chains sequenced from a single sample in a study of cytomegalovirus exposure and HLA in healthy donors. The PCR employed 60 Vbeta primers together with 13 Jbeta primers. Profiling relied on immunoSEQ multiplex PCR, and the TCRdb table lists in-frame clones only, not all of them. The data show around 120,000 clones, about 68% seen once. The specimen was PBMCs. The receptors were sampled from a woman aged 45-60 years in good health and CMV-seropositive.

This chain's CDR3 is CASSLPVAGGEQFF. CDR3 bases: TGTGCCAGCAGTTTGCCCGTAGCGGGAGGTGAGCAGTTCTTC. The V and J genes are TRBV28 and TRBJ2-1; 10 nucleotides agree with TRBD2. Germline CDR1 reads MDHEN; CDR2 reads SYDVKM. The CDR3 length is 14 residues. With V trimmed by 3 bases and J by 9 bases, 5 bases remained unmatched.

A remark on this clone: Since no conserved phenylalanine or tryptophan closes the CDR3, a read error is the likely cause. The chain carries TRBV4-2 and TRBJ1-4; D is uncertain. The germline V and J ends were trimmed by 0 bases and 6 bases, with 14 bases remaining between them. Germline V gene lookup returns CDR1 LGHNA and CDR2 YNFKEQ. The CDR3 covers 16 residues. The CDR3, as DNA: TGTGCCAGCAGCCAAGATCTAACAGCTACTCATGAAAAACTGTTTGTT. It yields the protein CASSQDLTATHEKLFV.

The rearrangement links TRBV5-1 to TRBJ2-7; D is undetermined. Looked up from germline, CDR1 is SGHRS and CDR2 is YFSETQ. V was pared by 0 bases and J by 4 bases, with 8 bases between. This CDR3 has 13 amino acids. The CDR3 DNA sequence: TGCGCCAGCAGCTTGGGTAGTAGATACGAGCAGTACTTC. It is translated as CASSLGSRYEQYF.

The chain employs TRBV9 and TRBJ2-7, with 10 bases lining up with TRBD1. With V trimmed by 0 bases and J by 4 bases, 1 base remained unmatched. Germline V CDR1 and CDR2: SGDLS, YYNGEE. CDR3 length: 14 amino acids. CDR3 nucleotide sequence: TGTGCCAGCAGCGTAGGGGACAGGGGATACGAGCAGTACTTC. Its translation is CASSVGDRGYEQYF.

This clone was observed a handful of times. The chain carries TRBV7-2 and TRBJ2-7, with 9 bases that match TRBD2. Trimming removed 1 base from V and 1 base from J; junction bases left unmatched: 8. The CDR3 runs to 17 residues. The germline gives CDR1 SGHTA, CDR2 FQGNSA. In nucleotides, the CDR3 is TGTGCCAGCAGCTTAGATCGAGCGGGAGGAGGTTCCTACGAGCAGTACTTC. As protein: CASSLDRAGGGSYEQYF.

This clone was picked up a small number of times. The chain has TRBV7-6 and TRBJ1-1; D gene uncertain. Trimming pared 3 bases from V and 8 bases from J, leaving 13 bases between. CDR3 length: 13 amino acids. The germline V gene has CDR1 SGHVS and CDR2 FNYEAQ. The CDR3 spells CASSFKPLAEAFF. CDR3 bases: TGTGCCAGCAGCTTTAAACCTCTAGCCGAAGCTTTCTTT.

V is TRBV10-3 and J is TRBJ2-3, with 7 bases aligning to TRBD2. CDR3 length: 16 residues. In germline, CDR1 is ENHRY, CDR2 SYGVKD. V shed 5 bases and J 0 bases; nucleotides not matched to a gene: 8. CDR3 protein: CAISRKRESSTDTQYF. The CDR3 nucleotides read TGTGCCATCAGTAGAAAGCGGGAATCAAGCACAGATACGCAGTATTTT.

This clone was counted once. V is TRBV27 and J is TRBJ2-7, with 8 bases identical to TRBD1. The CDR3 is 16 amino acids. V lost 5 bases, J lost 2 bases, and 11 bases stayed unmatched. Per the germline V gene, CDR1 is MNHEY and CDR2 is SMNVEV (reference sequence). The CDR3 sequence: CASSPPPTGVAYEQYF. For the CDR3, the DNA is TGTGCCAGCAGTCCCCCCCCGACAGGGGTTGCCTACGAGCAGTACTTC.

The CDR3 DNA is TGTGCCAGCAGTGAAGTATCCTTAGTGGATGGCTACACCTTC. It specifies CASSEVSLVDGYTF. J is TRBJ1-2 and V is TRBV6-1; no clear D gene. CDR3 length: 14 amino acids. The germline V and J ends were trimmed by 1 base and 6 bases, with 12 bases remaining between them. Germline V gene lookup returns CDR1 MNHNS and CDR2 SASEGT.

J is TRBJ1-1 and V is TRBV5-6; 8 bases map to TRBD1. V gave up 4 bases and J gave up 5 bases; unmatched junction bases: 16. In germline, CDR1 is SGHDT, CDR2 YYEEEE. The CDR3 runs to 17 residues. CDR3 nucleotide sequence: TGTGCCAGCAGCGAACGTAGGTCAGGGGGCTTGGAGACTGAAGCTTTCTTT. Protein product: CASSERRSGGLETEAFF.

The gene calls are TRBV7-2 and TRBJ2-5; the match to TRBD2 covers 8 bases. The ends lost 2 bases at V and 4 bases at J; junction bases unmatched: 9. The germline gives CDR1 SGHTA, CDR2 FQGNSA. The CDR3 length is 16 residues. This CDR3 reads CASSLSSGGSGETQYF. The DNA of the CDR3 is TGTGCCAGCAGCTTAAGTTCGGGAGGGAGTGGAGAGACCCAGTACTTC.

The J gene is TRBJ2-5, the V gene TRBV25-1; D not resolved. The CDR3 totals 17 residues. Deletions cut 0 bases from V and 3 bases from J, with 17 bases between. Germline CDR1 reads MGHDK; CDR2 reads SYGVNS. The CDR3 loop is CASSEYEPGFPKETQYF. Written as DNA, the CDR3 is TGTGCCAGCAGTGAATATGAGCCGGGTTTCCCCAAAGAGACCCAGTACTTC.

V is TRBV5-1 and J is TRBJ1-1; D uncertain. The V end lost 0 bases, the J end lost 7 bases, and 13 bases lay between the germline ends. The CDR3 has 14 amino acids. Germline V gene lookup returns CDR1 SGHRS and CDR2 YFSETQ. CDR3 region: CASSLVAGTSEAFF. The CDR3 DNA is TGCGCCAGCAGCTTGGTGGCCGGAACTAGTGAAGCTTTCTTT.

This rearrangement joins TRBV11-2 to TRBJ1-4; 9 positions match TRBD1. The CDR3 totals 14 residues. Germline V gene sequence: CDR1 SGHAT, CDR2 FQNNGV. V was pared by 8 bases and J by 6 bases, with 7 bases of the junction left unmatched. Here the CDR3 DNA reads TGTGCCAGCCATAACAGGGGGCGGGATGAAAAACTGTTTTTT. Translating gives CASHNRGRDEKLFF.

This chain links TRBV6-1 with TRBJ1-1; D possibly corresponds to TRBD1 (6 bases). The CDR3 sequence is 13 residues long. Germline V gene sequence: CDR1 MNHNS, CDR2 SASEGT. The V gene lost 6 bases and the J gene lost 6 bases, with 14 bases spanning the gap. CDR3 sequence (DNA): TGTGCCAGCAGGACAGGACAGAGCGCTGAAGCTTTCTTT. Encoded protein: CASRTGQSAEAFF.

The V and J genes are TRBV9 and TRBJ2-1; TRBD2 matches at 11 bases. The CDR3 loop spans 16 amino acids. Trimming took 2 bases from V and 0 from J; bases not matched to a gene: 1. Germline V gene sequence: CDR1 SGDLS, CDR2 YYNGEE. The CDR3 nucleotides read TGTGCCAGCAGCGTCCTAGCGGGGGGCTCCTACAATGAGCAGTTCTTC. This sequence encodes CASSVLAGGSYNEQFF.

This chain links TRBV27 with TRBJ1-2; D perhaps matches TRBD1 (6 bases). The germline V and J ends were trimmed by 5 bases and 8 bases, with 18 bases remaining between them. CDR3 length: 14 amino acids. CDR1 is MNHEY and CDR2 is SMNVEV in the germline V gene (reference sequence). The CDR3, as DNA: TGTGCCAGCAGTACGGGACACGCCGCAGGAGGCTACACCTTC. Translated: CASSTGHAAGGYTF.

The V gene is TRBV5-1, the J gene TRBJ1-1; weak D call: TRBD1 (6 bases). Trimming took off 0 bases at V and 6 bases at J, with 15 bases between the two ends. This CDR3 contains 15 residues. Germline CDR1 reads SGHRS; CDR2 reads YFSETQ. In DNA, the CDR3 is TGCGCCAGCAGCTTGGATGGGGGCGCGACCCCTGAAGCTTTCTTT. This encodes CASSLDGGATPEAFF.

This CDR3 is CASSETGGNQPQHF. In DNA form, the CDR3 reads TGTGCCAGCAGCGAAACAGGGGGCAATCAGCCCCAGCATTTT. This chain links TRBV9 with TRBJ1-5; 7 bases match TRBD1. Germline CDR1 is SGDLS and CDR2 is YYNGEE. CDR3 length: 14 amino acids. The trim removed 3 bases at V and 2 bases at J, leaving 2 bases unmatched.

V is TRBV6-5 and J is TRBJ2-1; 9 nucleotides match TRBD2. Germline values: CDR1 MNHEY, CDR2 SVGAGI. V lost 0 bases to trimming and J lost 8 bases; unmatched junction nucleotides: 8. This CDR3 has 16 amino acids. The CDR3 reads CASSYSGRGGFYEQFF. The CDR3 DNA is TGTGCCAGCAGTTACTCAGGGCGGGGGGGCTTCTATGAGCAGTTCTTC.

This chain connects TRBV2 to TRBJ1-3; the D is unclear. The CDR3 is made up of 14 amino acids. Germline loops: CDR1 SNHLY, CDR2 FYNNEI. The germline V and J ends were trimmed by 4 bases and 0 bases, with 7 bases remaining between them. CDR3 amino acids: CASSVEGSGNTIYF. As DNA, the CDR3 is TGTGCCAGCAGTGTGGAGGGCTCTGGAAACACCATATATTTT.

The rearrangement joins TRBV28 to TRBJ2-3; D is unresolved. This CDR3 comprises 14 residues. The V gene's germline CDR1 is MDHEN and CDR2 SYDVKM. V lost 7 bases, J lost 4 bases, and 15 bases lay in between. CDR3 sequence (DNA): TGTGCCAGCACCCCGGTCGGTTCCCCAGATACGCAGTATTTT. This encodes CASTPVGSPDTQYF.

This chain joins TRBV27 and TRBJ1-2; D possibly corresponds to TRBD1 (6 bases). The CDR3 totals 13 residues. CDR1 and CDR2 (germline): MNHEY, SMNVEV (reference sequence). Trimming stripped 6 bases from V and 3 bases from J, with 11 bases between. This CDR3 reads CASRKGGDYGYTF. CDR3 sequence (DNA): TGTGCCAGCAGAAAAGGGGGAGACTATGGCTACACCTTC.

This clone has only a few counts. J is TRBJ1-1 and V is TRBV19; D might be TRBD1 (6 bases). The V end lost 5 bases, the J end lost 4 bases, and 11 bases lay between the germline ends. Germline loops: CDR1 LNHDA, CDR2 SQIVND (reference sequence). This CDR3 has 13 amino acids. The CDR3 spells CASSDTGSTEAFF. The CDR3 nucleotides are TGTGCCAGTAGTGATACAGGGAGCACTGAAGCTTTCTTT.

Written as DNA, the CDR3 is TGTGCCAGCAGCTTGTTTGTGGGAGGGAACACCGGGGAGCTGTTTTTT. This translates into CASSLFVGGNTGELFF. The J gene is TRBJ2-2, the V gene TRBV5-4; D possibly corresponds to TRBD2 (6 bases). This CDR3 has 16 amino acids. V dropped 1 base and J dropped 1 base, with 11 bases sitting between them. Per germline, CDR1 SGHNT and CDR2 YYREEE (reference sequence).

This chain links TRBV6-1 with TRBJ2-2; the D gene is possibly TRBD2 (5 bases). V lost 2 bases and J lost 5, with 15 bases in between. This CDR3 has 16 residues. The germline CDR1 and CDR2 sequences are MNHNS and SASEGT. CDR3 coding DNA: TGTGCCAGCAGTGAAATGGCTAGCCTGAGTACCGGGGAGCTGTTTTTT. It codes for CASSEMASLSTGELFF.

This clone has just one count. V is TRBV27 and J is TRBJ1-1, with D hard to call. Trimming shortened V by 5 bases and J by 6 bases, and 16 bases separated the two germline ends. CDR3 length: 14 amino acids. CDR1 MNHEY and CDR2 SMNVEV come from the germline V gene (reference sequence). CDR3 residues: CASSPHGGWAEAFF. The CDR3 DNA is TGTGCCAGCAGTCCTCATGGAGGGTGGGCTGAAGCTTTCTTT.